Sequencing of this T cell receptor beta chain was carried out in a study of regulatory T cells in long-lasting Graves disease. Through Arm-PCR of CDR3 regions and iRepertoire HTBI primers, TCR beta libraries were built. Using its own MiXCR run on the multiplex PCR reads, TCRdb lists one record per CDR3 protein. This sample has some 600,000 distinct CDR3 sequences, with about 16% found just once. This clonotype was seen many times. Regarding time point: newly diagnosed GD, antithyroid drugs for less than 3 months. Generation of the TCR library employed RNA extracted from PBMCs. This same sample was also part of a study on T cells in Graves' hyperthyroidism and ophthalmopathy.

Here the sequenced sample was peripheral blood mononuclear cells (PBMCs), taken at new diagnosis, from a patient treated with antithyroid drugs. This sequence was found in a man younger than 35 with Graves disease.

CDR3 in amino acids: CASSSRGQGDYGYTF. CDR3 bases: TGCGCCAGCAGCTCAAGGGGACAGGGAGATTATGGCTACACCTTC. This chain connects TRBV5-1 to TRBJ1-2; the match to TRBD1 covers 9 bases. The CDR3 totals 15 residues. The ends lost 3 bases at V and 5 bases at J; junction bases unmatched: 8. Germline V gene lookup returns CDR1 SGHRS and CDR2 YFSETQ.